This T cell receptor beta chain was observed in a study of cytomegalovirus exposure and HLA in healthy donors. At the level of the study: The 130 or so validation repertoires used the same platform as the roughly 720 first-cohort repertoires (as reported by a later analysis). Study findings and constraints: The majority of TCR sequences were rare, yet some public TCRs appeared in many donors. One later analysis, an examination of the approximately 130 validation repertoires, found that first-cohort TCR clusters tended to co-occur in them.

V gave up 4 bases and J gave up 0 bases; unmatched junction bases: 2. CDR1 and CDR2 (germline): MDHEN, SYDVKM. This CDR3 spans 15 amino acids. The study drew the donors from its approximately 120-subject validation cohort, separate from the roughly 670-subject first cohort. As for this clone: Its antigen is still unknown.

This table comes from immunoSEQ multiplex PCR, and its TCRdb copy is limited to in-frame clones, with some not included. Among approximately 100,000 clones listed, 90% to 95% were seen once. The receptor's source is a woman under 40 in good health and CMV-seropositive. The rearrangement links TRBV28 to TRBJ1-5; 8 positions agree with TRBD1. Sequences were obtained from PBMCs. CDR3 nucleotide sequence: TGTGCCAGCAGTTCCACAGGGGGTAGCAATCAGCCCCAGCATTTT. This gives the protein CASSSTGGSNQPQHF.